One and the same sample provided the 15 T cell receptor beta chains below, sequenced in a study of regulatory T cells in long-lasting Graves disease. Time point in this sample: persistent/refractory GD, antithyroid drugs over 5 years with positive TRAb. PBMCs provided the RNA from which the TCR library was made. In building TCR beta libraries, iRepertoire HTBI primers were used together with Arm-PCR of CDR3 regions. One entry per CDR3 protein results from TCRdb running MiXCR on the multiplex PCR reads. This table holds around 460,000 distinct CDR3 sequences, roughly 21% found once. The sequencing here drew on peripheral blood mononuclear cells (PBMCs), taken when the disease was refractory, from a patient treated with antithyroid drugs. All receptors come from a female donor with Graves disease.

In DNA, the CDR3 is TGTGCCAGCAGTTTGGAGATCGCCACCGGAAAGCAGTACTTC. It encodes CASSLEIATGKQYF. The V gene is TRBV28, the J gene TRBJ2-7, with no clear D. CDR1 MDHEN and CDR2 SYDVKM come from the germline V gene. This CDR3 contains 14 residues. Trimming removed 3 bases at V and 8 bases at J, with 17 bases between.

The sample holds a few counts of this clonotype. This rearrangement joins TRBV5-5 to TRBJ2-2; D gene ambiguous. Deletions cut 0 bases from V and 4 bases from J, with 10 bases between. Germline CDR1 and CDR2: SGHKS and YYEKEE (reference sequence). There are 15 residues in the CDR3. The CDR3 sequence is CASSLVWIITGELFF. The CDR3 DNA reads TGTGCCAGCAGCTTGGTTTGGATAATCACCGGGGAGCTGTTTTTT.

This clonotype has a count of ten or more. The CDR3 DNA sequence: TGTGCCAGCAGTCGGCCGGACAGAACCTACGAGCAGTACTTC. Amino acids: CASSRPDRTYEQYF. The genes are TRBV28 and TRBJ2-7, with D tentatively TRBD1 (6 bases). Per the germline V gene, CDR1 is MDHEN and CDR2 is SYDVKM. The CDR3 has 14 amino acids. The V gene lost 5 bases and the J gene lost 2 bases, with 13 bases spanning the gap.

This clonotype turned up a few times. This chain connects TRBV7-2 to TRBJ2-7, with 7 nucleotides matching TRBD2. CDR1 and CDR2 (germline): SGHTA, FQGNSA. V trimming: 5 bases; J trimming: 0 bases; junction bases outside the gene matches: 10. CDR3 length equals 16 residues. Here the CDR3 reads CASSPFMGGSSYEQYF. As DNA, the CDR3 is TGTGCCAGCAGCCCCTTTATGGGCGGGAGCTCCTACGAGCAGTACTTC. Full variable domain (missing parts from reference TRBV7-2 and TRBJ2-7): GAGVSQSPSNKVTEKGKDVELRCDPISGHTALYWYRQSLGQGLEFLIYFQGNSAPDKSGLPSDRFSAERTGGSVSTLTIQRTQQEDSAVYLCASSPFMGGSSYEQYFGPGTRLTVT.

In regard to this clonotype: With a much larger clone just one base away, this may be a read error. The rearrangement links TRBV7-2 to TRBJ1-5; no clear D. Germline CDR1 is SGHTA and CDR2 is FQGNSA. This CDR3 has 13 residues. Between the trimmed V and J ends, which lost 5 bases and 5 bases, there was a span of 10 bases. CDR3 protein: CASSPVNHQPQHF. CDR3 coding DNA: TGTGCCAGCAGCCCCGTCAACCATCAGCCCCAGCATTTT.

The rearrangement uses TRBV29-1 and TRBJ2-2, with a tentative D call TRBD2 (6 bases). Per germline, CDR1 SQVTM and CDR2 ANQGSEA. Deletions cut 7 bases from V and 3 bases from J, with 12 bases between. This CDR3 has 13 residues. The CDR3 reads CSGSGRYTGELFF. As DNA, the CDR3 is TGCAGCGGTAGCGGACGATACACCGGGGAGCTGTTTTTT.

There are many counts of this clonotype. The chain uses TRBV2 and TRBJ1-2; D remains ambiguous. V lost 6 bases to trimming and J lost 2 bases, with 7 bases between them. The CDR3 consists of 12 residues. The germline V gene has CDR1 SNHLY and CDR2 FYNNEI. The CDR3, as DNA: TGTGCCAGCAGCAACGACAACTATGGCTACACCTTC. It translates to CASSNDNYGYTF.

This clonotype was recorded a few times. The chain uses TRBV29-1 and TRBJ2-7; D is unclear. With 3 bases removed from V and 6 bases from J, the gap between germline ends came to 12 bases. Germline CDR1 SQVTM, CDR2 ANQGSEA. CDR3 size: 12 residues. The CDR3 region is CSVESPNLEQYF. Written as DNA, the CDR3 is TGCAGCGTTGAGTCCCCCAATCTCGAGCAGTACTTC.

The CDR3 bases are TGCAGCGCCCGGACGGTCTTTGGTTACGAGCAGTACTTC. Translated, it gives CSARTVFGYEQYF. The chain has TRBV29-1 and TRBJ2-7; no reliable D call. This CDR3 contains 13 residues. CDR1 is SQVTM, CDR2 ANQGSEA, per germline. The V and J ends lost 7 bases and 4 bases respectively, with 17 bases between them.

Many counts were recorded for this clonotype. This chain connects TRBV7-2 to TRBJ1-1, with 11 bases aligning to TRBD1. The junction had 3 bases not matched to a gene; V was cut back by 5 bases and J by 1 base. Germline-derived CDR1 and CDR2 are SGHTA and FQGNSA. This CDR3 spans 15 amino acids. CDR3 protein: CASSQGQGENTEAFF. CDR3 DNA sequence: TGTGCCAGCAGCCAGGGACAGGGGGAGAACACTGAAGCTTTCTTT. Filled out from reference TRBV7-2 and TRBJ1-1, the complete variable domain reads GAGVSQSPSNKVTEKGKDVELRCDPISGHTALYWYRQSLGQGLEFLIYFQGNSAPDKSGLPSDRFSAERTGGSVSTLTIQRTQQEDSAVYLCASSQGQGENTEAFFGQGTRLTVV.

This clonotype has more than one count but fewer than ten. The chain recombines TRBV25-1 with TRBJ1-2, with a possible D match to TRBD1 (5 bases). This CDR3 is built from 12 residues. Trimming stripped 6 bases from V and 8 bases from J, with 13 bases between. Germline-derived CDR1 and CDR2 are MGHDK and SYGVNS. The DNA of the CDR3 is TGTGCCAGCAGGGAGGGGTTCTTCGGCTACACCTTC. Translating gives CASREGFFGYTF.

This clonotype came up many times. The chain is built from TRBV20-1 and TRBJ2-5; TRBD2 matches at 9 bases. The CDR3 totals 18 residues. Per germline, CDR1 DFQATT and CDR2 SNEGSKA (reference sequence). V trimming: 0 bases; J trimming: 4 bases; junction bases outside the gene matches: 15. In nucleotides, the CDR3 is TGCAGTGCTAGAGACGGGACGGCGGGCCTAGCGGGGACAGAGACCCAGTACTTC. Translation: CSARDGTAGLAGTETQYF.

The chain joins TRBV10-3 to TRBJ1-1, with D possibly TRBD1 on 5 matching bases. The CDR3 sequence is 13 residues long. Trimming left V 6 bases short and J 2 bases short, with 10 bases between. The germline V gene has CDR1 ENHRY and CDR2 SYGVKD. As DNA, the CDR3 is TGTGCCATCAGCGTCACAGGTAACACTGAAGCTTTCTTT. It encodes CAISVTGNTEAFF.

The chain has TRBV12-5 and TRBJ2-3; 9 positions agree with TRBD1. The V segment lost 0 bases and the J segment 4 bases; nucleotides outside the gene matches: 5. CDR3 length: 16 amino acids. The germline gives CDR1 LGHNT, CDR2 FRNRAP. CDR3 sequence reads: CASGLVFGQGPDTQYF. The CDR3 DNA is TGTGCTAGTGGTTTGGTATTTGGACAGGGGCCAGATACGCAGTATTTT.

Ten or more counts support this clonotype. This chain connects TRBV6-1 to TRBJ2-7; 8 nucleotides agree with TRBD1. Per the germline V gene, CDR1 is MNHNS and CDR2 is SASEGT. This CDR3 is 14 amino acids long. V lost 5 bases and J lost 6; bases outside the gene matches: 9. The CDR3 loop reads CASSPGTGALEQYF. The DNA of the CDR3 is TGTGCCAGCAGTCCGGGGACAGGTGCGCTCGAGCAGTACTTC.